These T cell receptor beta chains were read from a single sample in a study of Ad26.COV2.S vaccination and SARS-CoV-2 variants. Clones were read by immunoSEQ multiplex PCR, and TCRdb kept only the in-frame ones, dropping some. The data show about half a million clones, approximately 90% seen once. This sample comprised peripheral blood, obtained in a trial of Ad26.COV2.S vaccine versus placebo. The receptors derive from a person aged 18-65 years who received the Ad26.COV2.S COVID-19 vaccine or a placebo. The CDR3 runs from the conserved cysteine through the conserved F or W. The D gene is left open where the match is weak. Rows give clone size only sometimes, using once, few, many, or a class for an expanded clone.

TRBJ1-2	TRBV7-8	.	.	TGTGCCAGCAGCTTAGTAGTTAAAGCCGACCCAGGGGGCTACACCTTC	CASSLVVKADPGGYTF
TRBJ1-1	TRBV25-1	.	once	TGTGCCAGCAGTGGGTTGATCCGCACTGAAGCTTTCTTT	CASSGLIRTEAFF
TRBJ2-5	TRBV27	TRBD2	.	TGTGCCAGCAGGAAAAGGAATAGCGGGGTGGAAGAGACCCAGTACTTC	CASRKRNSGVEETQYF
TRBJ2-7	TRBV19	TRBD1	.	TGTGCCAGTAGTATAGCAGGGGGATCAACCTACGAGCAGTACTTC	CASSIAGGSTYEQYF
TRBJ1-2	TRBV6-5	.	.	TGTGCCAGCAGTTCTTCCGGGACACCGTATGGCTACACCTTC	CASSSSGTPYGYTF
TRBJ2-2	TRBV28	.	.	TGTGCCAGCAGCCGAATGTCAGGAACCGGGGAGCTGTTTTTT	CASSRMSGTGELFF
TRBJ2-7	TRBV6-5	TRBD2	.	TGTGCCAGCAGAGTTATAAGCGGGAGAGGCGACGAGCAGTACTTC	CASRVISGRGDEQYF
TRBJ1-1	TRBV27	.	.	TGTGCCAGCAGTTTAAGGGCTAGGGCTGAAGCTTTCTTT	CASSLRARAEAFF
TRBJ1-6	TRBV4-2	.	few	TGTGCCAGCAGCCAAGTGACACAGGGTCGGGGATCACCCCTCCACTTT	CASSQVTQGRGSPLHF
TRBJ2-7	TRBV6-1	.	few	TGTGCCAGCAGTGAACCAGGGGTTTACGAGCAGTACTTC	CASSEPGVYEQYF
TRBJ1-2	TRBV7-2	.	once	TGTGCCAGCAGCTTAGTTCAGGTCCCGCTAGGGAACTATGGCTACACCTTC	CASSLVQVPLGNYGYTF
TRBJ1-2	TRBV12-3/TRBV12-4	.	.	TGTGCCAGCAGTCTAAGCCCTAACTATGGCTACACCTTC	CASSLSPNYGYTF
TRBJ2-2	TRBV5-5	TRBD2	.	TGTGCCAGCAGCTTCGGCGGGAGGGGCACCGGGGAGCTGTTTTTT	CASSFGGRGTGELFF
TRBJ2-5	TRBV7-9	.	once	TGTGCCAGCAGCAGGGCCGAACAAGAGACCCAGTACTTC	CASSRAEQETQYF
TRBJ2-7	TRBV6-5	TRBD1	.	TGTGCCAGCAGTTACTCGACAGGGAACTCCTACGAGCAGTACTTC	CASSYSTGNSYEQYF
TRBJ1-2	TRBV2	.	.	TGTGCCAGCAGTGATCTGGGACCTAACTATGGCTACACCTTC	CASSDLGPNYGYTF
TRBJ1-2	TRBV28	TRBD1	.	TGTGCCAGCAGTTTAAAGGCAGGGGGCACTGGCTACACCTTC	CASSLKAGGTGYTF
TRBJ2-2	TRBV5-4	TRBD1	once	TGTGCCAGCAGCTTGGCTACAGGGGTAAGAATCGGGGAGCTGTTTTTT	CASSLATGVRIGELFF
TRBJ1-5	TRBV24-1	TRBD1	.	TGTGCCACCAGTGATCGGACAGGGAAGGATCAGCCCCAGCATTTT	CATSDRTGKDQPQHF
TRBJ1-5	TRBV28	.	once	TGTGCCAGCAGCCCCCTCGGGCAGCCCCAGCATTTT	CASSPLGQPQHF
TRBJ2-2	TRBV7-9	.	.	TGTGCCAGCAGCTTAGGGTGGCTCACCGGGGAGCTGTTTTTT	CASSLGWLTGELFF
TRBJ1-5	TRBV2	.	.	TGTGCCAGCAGTGAAGCGGCAGGGTATCAGCCCCAGCATTTT	CASSEAAGYQPQHF
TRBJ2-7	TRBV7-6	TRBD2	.	TGTGCCAGCAGCTTGACTAGCGGGAAAAGCTACGAGCAGTACTTC	CASSLTSGKSYEQYF
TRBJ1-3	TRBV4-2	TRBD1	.	TGTGCCAGCAGCCTGGACAGGGCCAACTCTGGAAACACCATATATTTT	CASSLDRANSGNTIYF
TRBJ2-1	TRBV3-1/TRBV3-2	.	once	TGTGCCAGCAGCCAACAGGGCGATGAGCAGTTCTTC	CASSQQGDEQFF
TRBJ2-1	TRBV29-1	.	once	TGCAGCGGGCAGGGGAGCTCCTACAATGAGCAGTTCTTC	CSGQGSSYNEQFF
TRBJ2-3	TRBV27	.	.	TGTGCCAGCAGGCGGGGCTCGGGGCAGTATTTT	CASRRGSGQYF
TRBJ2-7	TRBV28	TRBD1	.	TGTGCCAGCAGACCTGACAGGGCGTTCTACGAGCAGTACTTC	CASRPDRAFYEQYF